A selection of T cell receptor beta chains follows, all from one sample in a study of blood T cell repertoires in COVID-19. TCRdb keeps only in-frame clones here, not all; method: immunoSEQ multiplex PCR. The data show roughly 100,000 clones, around 90% seen once. Material: peripheral blood. These receptors were collected from a human donor in a cohort sampled during active COVID-19. Both conserved end residues are part of each CDR3. A D gene is named only where the DNA matches it firmly. Clone size is not always given. Where it is, it says once, few, many or a class for expanded clones.

v_call	d_call	clone_size	j_call	cdr3_aa	cdr3_nt
TRBV18	TRBD2	-	TRBJ2-1	CASSPGLAGGYEQFF	TGTGCCAGCTCACCTGGACTAGCGGGGGGGTATGAGCAGTTCTTC
TRBV7-3	-	-	TRBJ2-5	CASSLGLQETQYF	TGTGCCAGCAGCTTGGGACTTCAAGAGACCCAGTACTTC
TRBV7-9	-	-	TRBJ1-5	CASSISGNQPQHF	TGTGCCAGCAGCATATCCGGGAATCAGCCCCAGCATTTT
TRBV4-3	-	-	TRBJ2-7	CASSLRLGDYEQYF	TGCGCCAGCAGCCTTCGACTAGGCGATTACGAGCAGTACTTC
TRBV7-9	TRBD1	-	TRBJ2-7	CASSLVGTGESYEQYF	TGTGCCAGCAGCTTAGTAGGGACAGGGGAATCGTACGAGCAGTACTTC
TRBV2	TRBD1	-	TRBJ2-3	CASNRGQDTDTQYF	TGTGCCAGCAATAGGGGACAGGACACAGATACGCAGTATTTT
TRBV28	-	once	TRBJ2-1	CASSSQGISWDEQFF	TGTGCCAGCAGCTCCCAGGGGATATCGTGGGATGAGCAGTTCTTC
TRBV14	-	few	TRBJ2-1	CASSQGLHRLFYNEQFF	TGTGCCAGCAGCCAAGGTCTGCACAGGTTATTCTACAATGAGCAGTTCTTC
TRBV2	-	-	TRBJ2-1	CASSPPGRGYNEQFF	TGTGCCAGCAGTCCCCCGGGACGGGGGTACAATGAGCAGTTCTTC
TRBV11-2	TRBD1	-	TRBJ1-1	CASNIDRANTEAFF	TGTGCCAGCAACATAGACAGGGCCAACACTGAAGCTTTCTTT
TRBV18	TRBD1	-	TRBJ1-4	CASSQQGAVNEKLFF	TGTGCCAGCTCACAGCAGGGGGCGGTTAATGAAAAACTGTTTTTT
TRBV5-1	-	-	TRBJ1-5	CASSLASGWALYSNQPQHF	TGCGCCAGCAGCTTGGCGTCAGGGTGGGCCCTTTATAGCAATCAGCCCCAGCATTTT
TRBV7-3	TRBD1	-	TRBJ2-5	CASSLNRGPQETQYF	TGTGCCAGCAGCTTAAACAGGGGGCCCCAAGAGACCCAGTACTTC
TRBV6-2/TRBV6-3	TRBD1	-	TRBJ2-7	CASSGTGAEQYF	TGTGCCAGCAGCGGTACAGGGGCCGAGCAGTACTTC
TRBV19	-	-	TRBJ1-4	CASRPQGWTNEKLFF	TGTGCCAGTAGGCCCCAGGGGTGGACTAATGAAAAACTGTTTTTT
TRBV5-1	TRBD1	-	TRBJ1-1	CASSLRQGGMNTEAFF	TGCGCCAGCAGCTTGAGACAGGGCGGGATGAACACTGAAGCTTTCTTT
TRBV13	-	-	TRBJ2-3	CASRVGLNRARTDTQYF	TGTGCCAGCAGGGTGGGGCTAAACAGAGCTCGAACAGATACGCAGTATTTT
TRBV4-3	-	once	TRBJ2-7	CASSPNLAFPYEQYF	TGCGCCAGCAGCCCAAATCTAGCGTTCCCCTACGAGCAGTACTTC
TRBV12-5	TRBD2	-	TRBJ2-2	CASGYGRLAGDTGELFF	TGTGCTAGTGGTTATGGTCGACTAGCGGGGGACACCGGGGAGCTGTTTTTT
TRBV24-1	-	-	TRBJ2-5	CATSDLSGAKGRETQYF	TGTGCCACCAGTGATTTGTCAGGGGCAAAGGGGCGAGAGACCCAGTACTTC
TRBV5-6	-	-	TRBJ1-4	CASSLQGLGEKLFF	TGTGCCAGCAGCTTGCAGGGCTTAGGTGAAAAACTGTTTTTT
TRBV19	-	-	TRBJ2-5	CASSSGSKETQYF	TGTGCCAGTAGTTCCGGGTCTAAAGAGACCCAGTACTTC
TRBV27	-	-	TRBJ1-5	CASSLSMESNQPQHF	TGTGCCAGCAGTTTATCGATGGAGAGCAATCAGCCCCAGCATTTT
TRBV9	TRBD2	-	TRBJ2-1	CASGRWGGDYNEQFF	TGTGCCAGCGGACGATGGGGAGGGGACTACAATGAGCAGTTCTTC
TRBV10-3	TRBD2	-	TRBJ2-1	CAISATGTSQGKVTYNEQFF	TGTGCCATCAGTGCCACCGGGACTAGTCAAGGGAAGGTGACCTACAATGAGCAGTTCTTC
TRBV25-1	TRBD1	-	TRBJ1-2	CASKAGTGGLEGYTF	TGTGCCAGCAAAGCAGGGACAGGGGGTTTGGAAGGCTACACCTTC
TRBV27	-	once	TRBJ1-2	CASSLSGPGDGYTF	TGTGCCAGCAGTTTATCCGGGCCGGGGGATGGCTACACCTTC
TRBV28	-	-	TRBJ1-2	CASRRVIGYGYTF	TGTGCCAGCAGGAGGGTCATTGGCTATGGCTACACCTTC
TRBV3-1/TRBV3-2	-	-	TRBJ1-1	CASSQVVTGSEAFF	TGTGCCAGCAGCCAAGTTGTAACAGGCTCTGAAGCTTTCTTT
TRBV12-3/TRBV12-4	-	-	TRBJ1-6	CASSFPYNSPLHF	TGTGCCAGCAGTTTTCCTTATAATTCACCCCTCCACTTT
TRBV30	TRBD2	-	TRBJ2-5	CAWRLIGGGVGTQYF	TGTGCCTGGAGATTGATTGGGGGAGGGGTGGGGACCCAGTACTTC
TRBV27	-	-	TRBJ2-7	CASSWGPRTYEQYF	TGTGCCAGCAGTTGGGGGCCAAGGACCTACGAGCAGTACTTC
TRBV3-1/TRBV3-2	-	-	TRBJ2-7	CASSPVAVTAYEQYF	TGTGCCAGCAGCCCAGTCGCCGTGACAGCCTACGAGCAGTACTTC
TRBV11-2	TRBD1	-	TRBJ2-7	CASSPNRDRAYEQYF	TGTGCCAGCAGCCCAAACCGGGACAGGGCCTACGAGCAGTACTTC
TRBV19	-	-	TRBJ1-6	CASSIRTLNSPLHF	TGTGCCAGTAGTATCCGGACACTTAATTCACCCCTCCACTTT
TRBV5-8	-	-	TRBJ2-3	CASSSRFLSLTDTQYF	TGTGCCAGCAGCTCGAGGTTCCTCTCCCTCACAGATACGCAGTATTTT